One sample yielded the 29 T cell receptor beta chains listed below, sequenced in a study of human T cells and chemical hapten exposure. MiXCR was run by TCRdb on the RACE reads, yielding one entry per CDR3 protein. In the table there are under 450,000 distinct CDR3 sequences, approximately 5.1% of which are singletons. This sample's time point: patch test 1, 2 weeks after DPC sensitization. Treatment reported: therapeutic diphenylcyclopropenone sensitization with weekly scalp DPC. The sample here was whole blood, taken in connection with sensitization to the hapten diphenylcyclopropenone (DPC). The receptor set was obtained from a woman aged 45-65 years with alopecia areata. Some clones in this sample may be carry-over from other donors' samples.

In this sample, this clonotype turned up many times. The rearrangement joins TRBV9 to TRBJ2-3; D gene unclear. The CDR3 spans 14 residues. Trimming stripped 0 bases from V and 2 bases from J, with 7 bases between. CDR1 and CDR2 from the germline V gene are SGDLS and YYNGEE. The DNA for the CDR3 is TGTGCCAGCAGCGTAGGGGCAGCCACAGATACGCAGTATTTT. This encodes CASSVGAATDTQYF.

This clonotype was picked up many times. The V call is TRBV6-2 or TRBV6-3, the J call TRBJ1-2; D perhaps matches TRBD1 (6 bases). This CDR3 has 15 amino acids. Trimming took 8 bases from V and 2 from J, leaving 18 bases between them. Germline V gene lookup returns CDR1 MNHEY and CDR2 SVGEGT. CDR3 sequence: CASRNPGADNYGYTF. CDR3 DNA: TGTGCCAGCCGAAACCCGGGGGCGGACAACTATGGCTACACCTTC.

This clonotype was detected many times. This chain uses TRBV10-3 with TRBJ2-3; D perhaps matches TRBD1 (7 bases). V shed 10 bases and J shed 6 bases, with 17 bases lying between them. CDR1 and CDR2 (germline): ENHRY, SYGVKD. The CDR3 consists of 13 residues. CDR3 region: CASWAGQNDTQYF. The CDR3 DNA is TGTGCCAGCTGGGCGGGACAGAACGATACGCAGTATTTT.

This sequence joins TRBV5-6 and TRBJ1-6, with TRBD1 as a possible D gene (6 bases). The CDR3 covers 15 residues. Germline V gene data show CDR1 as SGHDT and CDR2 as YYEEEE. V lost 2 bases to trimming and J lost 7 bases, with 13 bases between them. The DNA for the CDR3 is TGTGCCAGCAGCTTCCCGGCAGGGGAGAATTCACCCCTCCACTTT. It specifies CASSFPAGENSPLHF.

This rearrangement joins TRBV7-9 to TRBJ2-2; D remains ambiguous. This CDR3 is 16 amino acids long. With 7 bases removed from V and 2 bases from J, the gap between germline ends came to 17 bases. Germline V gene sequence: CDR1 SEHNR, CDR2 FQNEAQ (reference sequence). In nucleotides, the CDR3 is TGTGCCAGCATGGGTCGGATCAGGTTAAACACCGGGGAGCTGTTTTTT. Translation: CASMGRIRLNTGELFF.

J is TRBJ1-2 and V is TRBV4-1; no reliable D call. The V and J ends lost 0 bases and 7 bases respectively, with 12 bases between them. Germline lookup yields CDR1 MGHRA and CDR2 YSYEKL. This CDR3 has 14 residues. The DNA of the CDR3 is TGCGCCAGCAGCCAAGAAACACAGAAGCCTGGCTACACCTTC. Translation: CASSQETQKPGYTF.

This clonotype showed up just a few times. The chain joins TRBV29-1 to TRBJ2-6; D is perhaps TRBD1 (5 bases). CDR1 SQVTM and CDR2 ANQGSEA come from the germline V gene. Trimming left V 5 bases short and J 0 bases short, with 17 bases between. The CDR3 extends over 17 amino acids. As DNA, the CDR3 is TGCAGCGTTTATTTTCGGAGCAGGGCCTCTGGGGCCAACGTCCTGACTTTC. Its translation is CSVYFRSRASGANVLTF. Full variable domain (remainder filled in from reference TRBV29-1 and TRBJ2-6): SAVISQKPSRDICQRGTSLTIQCQVDSQVTMMFWYRQQPGQSLTLIATANQGSEATYESGFVIDKFPISRPNLTFSTLTVSNMSPEDSSIYLCSVYFRSRASGANVLTFGAGSRLTVL.

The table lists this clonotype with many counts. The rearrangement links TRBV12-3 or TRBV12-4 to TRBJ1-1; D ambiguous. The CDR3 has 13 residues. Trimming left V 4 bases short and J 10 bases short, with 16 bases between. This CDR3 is CASSYLLGLAAFF. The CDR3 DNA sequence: TGTGCCAGCAGTTACCTTCTCGGGCTGGCAGCTTTCTTT.

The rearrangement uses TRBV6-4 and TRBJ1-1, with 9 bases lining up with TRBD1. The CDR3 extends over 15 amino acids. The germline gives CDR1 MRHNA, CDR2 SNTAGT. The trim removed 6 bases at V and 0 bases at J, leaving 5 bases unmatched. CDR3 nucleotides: TGTGCCAGCAGGGCCGGGACAGGGCTGAACACTGAAGCTTTCTTT. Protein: CASRAGTGLNTEAFF.

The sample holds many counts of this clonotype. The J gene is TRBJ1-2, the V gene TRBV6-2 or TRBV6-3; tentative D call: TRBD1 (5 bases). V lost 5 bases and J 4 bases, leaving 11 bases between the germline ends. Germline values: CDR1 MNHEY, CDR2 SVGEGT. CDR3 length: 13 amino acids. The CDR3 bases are TGTGCCAGCAGTCCGGGGCAATTCTATGGCTACACCTTC. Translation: CASSPGQFYGYTF.

CDR3 in DNA: TGTGCCAGCAGTCGAAATAAAGAGCAGTTCTTC. It yields the protein CASSRNKEQFF. The chain couples TRBV7-9 to TRBJ2-1; unclear D gene. CDR1 and CDR2 (germline): SEHNR, FQNEAQ (reference sequence). The CDR3 consists of 11 residues. V shed 6 bases and J shed 10 bases, with 10 bases lying between them. Complete variable domain (other parts from reference TRBV7-9 and TRBJ2-1): DTGVSQNPRHKITKRGQNVTFRCDPISEHNRLYWYRQTLGQGPEFLTYFQNEAQLEKSRLLSDRFSAERPKGSFSTLEIQRTEQGDSAMYLCASSRNKEQFFGPGTRLTVL.

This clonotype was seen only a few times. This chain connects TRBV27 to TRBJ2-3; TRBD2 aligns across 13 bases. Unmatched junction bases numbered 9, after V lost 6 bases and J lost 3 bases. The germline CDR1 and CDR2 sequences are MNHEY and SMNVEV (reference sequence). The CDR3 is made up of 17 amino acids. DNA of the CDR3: TGTGCCAGCAGGGTGGGACTAGCGGGAAAAGGGACAGATACGCAGTATTTT. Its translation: CASRVGLAGKGTDTQYF.

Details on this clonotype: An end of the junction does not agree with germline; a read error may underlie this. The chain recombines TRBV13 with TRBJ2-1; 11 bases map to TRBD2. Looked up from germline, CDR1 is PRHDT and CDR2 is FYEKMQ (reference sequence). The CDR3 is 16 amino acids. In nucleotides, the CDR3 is TGTGCCAGCAGGTTAGGGACTAGCGGTCCCTACAATGAGCAGTTCTTC. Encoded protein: CASRLGTSGPYNEQFF.

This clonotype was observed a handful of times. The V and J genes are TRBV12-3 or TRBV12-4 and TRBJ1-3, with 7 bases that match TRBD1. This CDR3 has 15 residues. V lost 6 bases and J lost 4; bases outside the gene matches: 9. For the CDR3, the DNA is TGTGCCAGCAGCCGCAGGGGGGGGCCCGGAAACACCATATATTTT. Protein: CASSRRGGPGNTIYF.

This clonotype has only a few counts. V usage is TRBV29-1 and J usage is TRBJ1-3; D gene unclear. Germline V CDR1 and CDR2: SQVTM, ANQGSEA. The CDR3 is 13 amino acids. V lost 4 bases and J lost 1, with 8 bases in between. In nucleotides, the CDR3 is TGCAGCGTTGCGCAGGAGTCTGGAAACACCATATATTTT. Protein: CSVAQESGNTIYF.

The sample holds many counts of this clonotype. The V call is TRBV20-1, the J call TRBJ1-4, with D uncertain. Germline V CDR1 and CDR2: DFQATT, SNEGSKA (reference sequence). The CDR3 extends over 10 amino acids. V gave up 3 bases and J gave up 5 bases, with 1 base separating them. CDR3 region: CSASNEKLFF. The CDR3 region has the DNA TGCAGTGCTAGCAATGAAAAACTGTTTTTT.

The CDR3 region is CASSLDRGRGTEAFF. In DNA, the CDR3 is TGTGCCAGCAGCTTAGATAGGGGGCGAGGTACTGAAGCTTTCTTT. The rearrangement uses TRBV7-2 and TRBJ1-1, with TRBD1 matching over 7 bases. The CDR3 is 15 residues long. V trimming: 1 base; J trimming: 5 bases; junction bases outside the gene matches: 7. Germline V gives CDR1 SGHTA, CDR2 FQGNSA.

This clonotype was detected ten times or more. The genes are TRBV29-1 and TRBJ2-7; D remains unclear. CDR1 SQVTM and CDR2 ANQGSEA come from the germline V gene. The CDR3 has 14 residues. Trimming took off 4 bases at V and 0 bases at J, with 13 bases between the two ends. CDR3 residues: CSVAQQDLSYEQYF. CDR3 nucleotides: TGCAGCGTTGCCCAGCAGGACCTCTCCTACGAGCAGTACTTC.

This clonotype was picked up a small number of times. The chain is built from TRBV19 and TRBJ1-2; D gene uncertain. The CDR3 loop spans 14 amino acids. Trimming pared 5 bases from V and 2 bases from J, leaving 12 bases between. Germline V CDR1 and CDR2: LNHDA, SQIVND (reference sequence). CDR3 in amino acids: CASSPAGSNYGYTF. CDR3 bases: TGTGCCAGTAGTCCAGCCGGGTCCAACTATGGCTACACCTTC.

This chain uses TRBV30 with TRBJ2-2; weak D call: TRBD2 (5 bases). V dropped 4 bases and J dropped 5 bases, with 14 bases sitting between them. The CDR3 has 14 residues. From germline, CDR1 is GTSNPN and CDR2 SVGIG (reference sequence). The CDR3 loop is CAWTSGGLTGELFF. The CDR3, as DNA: TGTGCCTGGACCTCAGGAGGATTGACCGGGGAGCTGTTTTTT.

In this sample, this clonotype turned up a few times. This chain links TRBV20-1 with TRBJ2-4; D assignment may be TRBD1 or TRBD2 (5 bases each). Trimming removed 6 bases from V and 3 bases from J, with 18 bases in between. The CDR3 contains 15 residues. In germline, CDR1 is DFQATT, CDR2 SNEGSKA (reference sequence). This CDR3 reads CSAESRAGGKNIQYF. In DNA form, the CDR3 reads TGCAGTGCCGAGTCCAGGGCTGGGGGCAAAAACATTCAGTACTTC.

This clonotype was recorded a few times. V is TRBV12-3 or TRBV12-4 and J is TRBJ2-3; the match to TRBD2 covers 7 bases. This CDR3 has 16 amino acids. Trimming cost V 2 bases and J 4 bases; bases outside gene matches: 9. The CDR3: CASSLSRRLASDTQYF. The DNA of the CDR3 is TGTGCCAGCAGTTTATCTAGAAGACTAGCCTCAGATACGCAGTATTTT.

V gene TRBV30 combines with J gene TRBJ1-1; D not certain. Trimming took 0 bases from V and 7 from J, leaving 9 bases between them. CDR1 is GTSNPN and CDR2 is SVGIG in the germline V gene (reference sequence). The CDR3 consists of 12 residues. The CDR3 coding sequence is TGTGCCTGGAGTGTACCGGACCGTGAAGCTTTCTTT. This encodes CAWSVPDREAFF.

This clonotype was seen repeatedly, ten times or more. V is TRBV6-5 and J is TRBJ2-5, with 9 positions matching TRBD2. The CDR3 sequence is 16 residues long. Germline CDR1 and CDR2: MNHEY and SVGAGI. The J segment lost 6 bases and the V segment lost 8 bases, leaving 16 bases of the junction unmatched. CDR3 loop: CASSQGGGGASKTQYF. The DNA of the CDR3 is TGTGCCAGCTCCCAAGGGGGCGGGGGGGCATCGAAGACCCAGTACTTC.

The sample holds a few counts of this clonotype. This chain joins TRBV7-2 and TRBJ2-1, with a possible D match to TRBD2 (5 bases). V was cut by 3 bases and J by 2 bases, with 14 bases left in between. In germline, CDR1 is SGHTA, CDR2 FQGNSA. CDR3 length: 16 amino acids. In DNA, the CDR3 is TGTGCCAGCAGCTTCCTAGGGTCTAGCCCCTACAATGAGCAGTTCTTC. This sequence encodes CASSFLGSSPYNEQFF.

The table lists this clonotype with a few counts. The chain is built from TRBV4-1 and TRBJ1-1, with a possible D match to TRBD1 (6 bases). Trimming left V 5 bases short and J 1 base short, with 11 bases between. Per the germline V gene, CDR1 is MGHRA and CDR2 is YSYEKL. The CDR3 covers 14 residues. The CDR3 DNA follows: TGCGCCAGCAGCAGATACAGGGAGAACACTGAAGCTTTCTTT. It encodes CASSRYRENTEAFF.

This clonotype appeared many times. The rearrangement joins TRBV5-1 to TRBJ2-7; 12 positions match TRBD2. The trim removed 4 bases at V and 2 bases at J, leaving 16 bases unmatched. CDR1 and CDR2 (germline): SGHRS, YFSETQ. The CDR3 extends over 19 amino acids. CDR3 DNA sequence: TGCGCCAGCAGCATGGAGGTGACTAGCGGGAGTAGGAGCACCTACGAGCAGTACTTC. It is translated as CASSMEVTSGSRSTYEQYF.

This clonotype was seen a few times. The CDR3 region has the DNA TGTGCTAGTGGTTCCGGTTACGAGCAGTACTTC. It codes for CASGSGYEQYF. V is TRBV12-5 and J is TRBJ2-7; D is ambiguous. Germline assignment: CDR1 LGHNT and CDR2 FRNRAP. The CDR3 has 11 amino acids. Between the trimmed V and J ends, which lost 4 bases and 4 bases, there was a span of 5 bases.

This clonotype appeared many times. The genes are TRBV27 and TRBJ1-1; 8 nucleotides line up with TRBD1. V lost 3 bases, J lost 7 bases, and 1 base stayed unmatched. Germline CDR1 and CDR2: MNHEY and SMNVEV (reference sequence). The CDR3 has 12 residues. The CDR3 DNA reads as TGTGCCAGCAGTTTCGGGACAGGTGAAGCTTTCTTT. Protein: CASSFGTGEAFF.